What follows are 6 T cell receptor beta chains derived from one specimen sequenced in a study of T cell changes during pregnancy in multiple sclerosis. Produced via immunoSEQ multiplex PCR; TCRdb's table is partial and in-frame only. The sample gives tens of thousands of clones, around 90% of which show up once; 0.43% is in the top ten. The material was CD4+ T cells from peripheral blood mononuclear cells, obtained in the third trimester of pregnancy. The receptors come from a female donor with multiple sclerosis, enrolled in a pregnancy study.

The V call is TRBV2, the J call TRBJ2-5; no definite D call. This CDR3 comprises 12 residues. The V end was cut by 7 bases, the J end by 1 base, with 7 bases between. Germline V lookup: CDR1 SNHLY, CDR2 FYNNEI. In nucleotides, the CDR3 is TGTGCCAGCAACCCCGGCCAAGAGACCCAGTACTTC. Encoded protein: CASNPGQETQYF. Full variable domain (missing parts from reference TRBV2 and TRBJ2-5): EPEVTQTPSHQVTQMGQEVILRCVPISNHLYFYWYRQILGQKVEFLVSFYNNEISEKSEIFDDQFSVERPDGSNFTLKIRSTKLEDSAMYFCASNPGQETQYFGPGTRLLVL.

CDR3 sequence reads: CASSYSIYRAETQYF. The CDR3 nucleotides read TGTGCCAGCAGTTACTCGATATACAGGGCTGAGACCCAGTACTTC. The rearrangement joins TRBV6-5 to TRBJ2-5; TRBD1 is a possible D gene (6 bases). There are 15 residues in the CDR3. CDR1 and CDR2 from the germline V gene are MNHEY and SVGAGI. The V gene lost 0 bases and the J gene lost 5 bases, with 13 bases spanning the gap.

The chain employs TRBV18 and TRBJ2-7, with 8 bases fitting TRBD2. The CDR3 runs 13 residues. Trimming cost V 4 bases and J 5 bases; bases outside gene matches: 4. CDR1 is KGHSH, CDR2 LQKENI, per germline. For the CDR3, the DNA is TGTGCCAGCTCACTCGGGACTAGTCACGAGCAGTACTTC. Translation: CASSLGTSHEQYF. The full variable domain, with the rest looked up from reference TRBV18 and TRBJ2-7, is NAGVMQNPRHLVRRRGQEARLRCSPMKGHSHVYWYRQLPEEGLKFMVYLQKENIIDESGMPKERFSAEFPKEGPSILRIQQVVRGDSAAYFCASSLGTSHEQYFGPGTRLTVT.

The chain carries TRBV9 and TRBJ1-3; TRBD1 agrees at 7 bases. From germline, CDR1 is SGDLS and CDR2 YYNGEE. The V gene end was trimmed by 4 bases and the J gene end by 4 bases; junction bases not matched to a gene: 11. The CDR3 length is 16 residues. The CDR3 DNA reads TGTGCCAGCAGCCCTCGACGACAGGGCGTAGGAAACACCATATATTTT. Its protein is CASSPRRQGVGNTIYF.

In nucleotides, the CDR3 is TGCGCCAGCAGCTTGGGCCGCCTCACAGGCTCGAGAGAGACCCAGTACTTC. The encoded protein is CASSLGRLTGSRETQYF. The chain links TRBV5-1 to TRBJ2-5, with D perhaps matching TRBD1 (5 bases). The CDR3 spans 17 residues. Germline CDR1 SGHRS, CDR2 YFSETQ. The V end lost 0 bases, the J end lost 4 bases, and 19 bases lay between the germline ends.

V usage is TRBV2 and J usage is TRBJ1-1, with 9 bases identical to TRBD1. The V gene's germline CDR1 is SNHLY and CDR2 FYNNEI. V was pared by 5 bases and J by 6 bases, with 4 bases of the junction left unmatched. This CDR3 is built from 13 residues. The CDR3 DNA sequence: TGTGCCAGCAGTCGGGACAGGGTCCCTGAAGCTTTCTTT. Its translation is CASSRDRVPEAFF.